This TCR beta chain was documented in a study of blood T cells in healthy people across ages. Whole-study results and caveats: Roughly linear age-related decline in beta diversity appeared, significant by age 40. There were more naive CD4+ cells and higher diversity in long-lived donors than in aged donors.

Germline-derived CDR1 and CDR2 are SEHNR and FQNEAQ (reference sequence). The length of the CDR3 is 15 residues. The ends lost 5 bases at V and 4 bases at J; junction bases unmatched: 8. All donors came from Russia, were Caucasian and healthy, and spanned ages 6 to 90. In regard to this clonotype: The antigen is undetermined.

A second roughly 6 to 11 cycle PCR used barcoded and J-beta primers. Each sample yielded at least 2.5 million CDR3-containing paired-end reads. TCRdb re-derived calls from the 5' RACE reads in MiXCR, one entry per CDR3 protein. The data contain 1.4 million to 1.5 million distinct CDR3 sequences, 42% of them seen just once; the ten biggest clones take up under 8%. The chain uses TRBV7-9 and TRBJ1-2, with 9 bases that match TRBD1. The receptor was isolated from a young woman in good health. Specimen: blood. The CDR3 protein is CASSPGQGFFYGYTF. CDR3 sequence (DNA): TGTGCCAGCAGCCCGGGACAGGGTTTTTTCTATGGCTACACCTTC.